The 6 T cell receptor beta chains given below trace back to one sample, sequenced in a study of blood T cell repertoires in COVID-19. Assay: immunoSEQ multiplex PCR; the TCRdb copy retains only in-frame clones and omits some. Found here are approximately 52,000 clones, more than 85% of them singletons; the top ten hold about 6.5%. Sequencing input: peripheral blood. Every receptor here comes from a middle-aged man with active COVID-19.

The chain uses TRBV4-1 and TRBJ2-7, with TRBD1 matching 12 bases. The CDR3 is 13 amino acids. Germline trimming cut 4 bases from V and 6 bases from J; bases unmatched to any gene: 1. Germline V gives CDR1 MGHRA, CDR2 YSYEKL. The CDR3 DNA sequence: TGCGCCAGCAGCCGGGACAGGGGGCGCGAGCAGTACTTC. Amino acids: CASSRDRGREQYF.

DNA of the CDR3: TGTGCCATCAGTTATCTAGCGGGGGGATATGAGACCCAGTACTTC. Translating gives CAISYLAGGYETQYF. V usage is TRBV10-3 and J usage is TRBJ2-5; TRBD2 agrees at 11 bases. V shed 5 bases and J 5 bases; nucleotides not matched to a gene: 7. The CDR3 runs 15 residues. The V gene's germline CDR1 is ENHRY and CDR2 SYGVKD.

The chain has TRBV12-3 or TRBV12-4 and TRBJ1-1; D remains ambiguous. V dropped 0 bases and J dropped 6 bases, with 8 bases sitting between them. CDR3 size: 13 residues. CDR3 DNA sequence: TGTGCCAGCAGTTTAGCGGGGAGAGCTGAAGCTTTCTTT. Translation: CASSLAGRAEAFF.

The sample holds a few counts of this clone. The V call is TRBV6-2 or TRBV6-3, the J call TRBJ2-6, with 8 bases matching TRBD1. The CDR3 totals 16 residues. Germline CDR1 is MNHEY and CDR2 is SVGEGT. V lost 5 bases and J lost 2; bases outside the gene matches: 5. CDR3 coding DNA: TGTGCCAGCAGTGGGGACAGGATAACTGGGGCCAACGTCCTGACTTTC. As protein: CASSGDRITGANVLTF.

Only one count was recorded for this clone. The chain recombines TRBV5-1 with TRBJ1-1; unclear D gene. The V end lost 2 bases, the J end lost 11 bases, and 13 bases lay between the germline ends. CDR3 length: 12 residues. Germline CDR1 and CDR2: SGHRS and YFSETQ. CDR3 protein: CASSFDGVEAFF. In DNA, the CDR3 is TGCGCCAGCAGCTTCGACGGAGTTGAGGCTTTCTTT.

DNA for the CDR3: TGTGCCAGCAGAGAGCTAGCCAAAAACATTCAGTACTTC. Translating gives CASRELAKNIQYF. The J gene is TRBJ2-4, the V gene TRBV6-5; no clear D gene. The CDR3 sequence is 13 residues long. Trimming removed 6 bases from V and 0 bases from J, with 6 bases in between. In germline, CDR1 is MNHEY, CDR2 SVGAGI.